This T cell receptor (beta chain) was sequenced in a study of OX40 agonist ivuxolimab in advanced cancers. A note on this clone: Its target is unknown.

General study points: The authors did not determine the antigen specificity of the expanded peripheral T cells. With doses of 0.1 to 3.0 mg/kg, CD4+ and CD8+ blood T cells had undergone clonal expansion by week 6. Also present in some nonresponders was a low level of normalized T-cell clonal expansion. CD8+ T cells were the subset that, on average, had more expanded clones than CD4+.

Libraries were prepared by immunoSEQ multiplex PCR; TCRdb keeps only in-frame clonotypes and omits some of them. The sample carries some 50,000 clones, roughly 90% recorded once. This CDR3 comprises 13 residues. Unmatched junction bases numbered 5, after V lost 10 bases and J lost 4 bases. The V gene's germline CDR1 is SGHDT and CDR2 YYEEEE. The gene calls are TRBV5-6 and TRBJ2-1; 10 bases line up with TRBD2. This receptor was taken from an adult with an advanced solid tumor such as melanoma, head and neck, liver or kidney cancer. Material: CD4+ or CD8+ T cells sorted from blood, obtained in a trial of the OX40 agonist ivuxolimab. CDR3 coding DNA: TGTGCCGCTAGCGGGAGCACTTACAATGAGCAGTTCTTC. This translates into CAASGSTYNEQFF. The full variable domain, rest sourced from reference TRBV5-6 and TRBJ2-1, is DAGVTQSPTHLIKTRGQQVTLRCSPKSGHDTVSWYQQALGQGPQFIFQYYEEEERQRGNFPDRFSGHQFPNYSSELNVNALLLGDSALYLCAASGSTYNEQFFGPGTRLTVL.